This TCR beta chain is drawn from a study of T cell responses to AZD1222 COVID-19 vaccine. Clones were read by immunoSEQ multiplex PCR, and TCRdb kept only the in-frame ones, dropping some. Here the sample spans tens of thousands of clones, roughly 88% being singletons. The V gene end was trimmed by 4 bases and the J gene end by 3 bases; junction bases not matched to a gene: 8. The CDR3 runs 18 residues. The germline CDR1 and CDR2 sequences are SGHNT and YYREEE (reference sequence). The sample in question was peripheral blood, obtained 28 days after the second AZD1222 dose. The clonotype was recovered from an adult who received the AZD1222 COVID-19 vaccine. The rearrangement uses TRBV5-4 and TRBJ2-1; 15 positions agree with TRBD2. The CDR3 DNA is TGTGCCAGCAGCCCCCGGACTAGCGGGGGGGCCCTCTACAATGAGCAGTTCTTC. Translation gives CASSPRTSGGALYNEQFF.